Below are 4 T cell receptor beta chains sequenced from a single sample in a study of T-cell reconstitution after alpha-beta-depleted transplantation in children. Unique molecular identifiers were incorporated into the prepared TCRbeta library. One entry per CDR3 protein, called by TCRdb with MiXCR from the PCR reads. The sample has under 750,000 distinct CDR3 sequences, around 23% seen once. The sequenced sample was PBMCs, mostly from graft donor cells, obtained 360 days after TCRalphabeta/CD19-depleted stem cell transplant. These receptors all stem from a boy in the first two years of life who had a stem cell transplant for acute myeloid leukemia, so the T cells may come from the graft donor.

This clonotype has only a few counts. The V gene is TRBV7-8, the J gene TRBJ2-3, with TRBD2 matching 7 bases. CDR1 and CDR2 from the germline V gene are SGHVS and FQNEAQ. The CDR3 has 14 amino acids. Trimming at V came to 5 bases and at J to 4 bases, leaving 6 bases not matched to a gene. Here the CDR3 reads CASSPGTTPDTQYF. The CDR3 DNA reads TGTGCCAGCAGCCCCGGGACTACCCCAGATACGCAGTATTTT.

This clonotype has more than one count but fewer than ten. V is TRBV7-2 and J is TRBJ1-1, with a weak D call TRBD1 (5 bases). Germline values: CDR1 SGHTA, CDR2 FQGNSA. The CDR3 is made up of 16 amino acids. Trimming cost V 2 bases and J 5 bases, with 18 bases left between them. The DNA of the CDR3 is TGTGCCAGCAGCTTAAGGGGACCATCAGTGGCTACTGAAGCTTTCTTT. This codes for CASSLRGPSVATEAFF.

The rearrangement joins TRBV6-1 to TRBJ1-2; D gene uncertain. The CDR3 length is 16 residues. Trimming stripped 4 bases from V and 0 bases from J, with 15 bases between. Germline CDR1 is MNHNS and CDR2 is SASEGT. The CDR3 sequence: CASSANYRGANYGYTF. CDR3 in DNA: TGTGCCAGCAGTGCGAATTACCGGGGAGCTAACTATGGCTACACCTTC.

The V call is TRBV20-1, the J call TRBJ2-6, with D possibly matching TRBD1 (6 bases). The germline gives CDR1 DFQATT, CDR2 SNEGSKA (reference sequence). CDR3 size: 15 residues. V shed 2 bases and J shed 4 bases, with 12 bases lying between them. CDR3 in amino acids: CSARSRGSGANVLTF. CDR3 sequence (DNA): TGCAGTGCTAGATCGAGGGGGTCCGGGGCCAACGTCCTGACTTTC.